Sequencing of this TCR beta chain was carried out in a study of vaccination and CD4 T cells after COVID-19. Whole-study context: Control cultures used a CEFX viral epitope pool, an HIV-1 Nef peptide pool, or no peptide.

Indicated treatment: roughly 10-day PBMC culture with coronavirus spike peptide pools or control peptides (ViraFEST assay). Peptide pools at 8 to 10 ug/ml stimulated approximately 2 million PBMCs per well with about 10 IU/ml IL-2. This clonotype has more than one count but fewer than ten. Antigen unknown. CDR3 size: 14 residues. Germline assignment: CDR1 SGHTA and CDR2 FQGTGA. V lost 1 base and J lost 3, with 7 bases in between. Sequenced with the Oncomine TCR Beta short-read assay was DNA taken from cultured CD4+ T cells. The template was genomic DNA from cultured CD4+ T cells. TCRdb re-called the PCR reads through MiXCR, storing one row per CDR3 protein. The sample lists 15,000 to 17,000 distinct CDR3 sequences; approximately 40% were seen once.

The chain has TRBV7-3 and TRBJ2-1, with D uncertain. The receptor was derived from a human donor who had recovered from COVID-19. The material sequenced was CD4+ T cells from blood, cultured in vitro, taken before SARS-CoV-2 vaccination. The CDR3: CASSLKPNYNEQFF. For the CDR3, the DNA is TGTGCCAGCAGCTTAAAACCGAACTACAATGAGCAGTTCTTC. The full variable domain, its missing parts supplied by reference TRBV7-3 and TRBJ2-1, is GAGVSQTPSNKVTEKGKYVELRCDPISGHTALYWYRQSLGQGPEFLIYFQGTGAADDSGLPNDRFFAVRPEGSVSTLKIQRTERGDSAVYLCASSLKPNYNEQFFGPGTRLTVL.